The rows below give T cell receptor beta chains drawn from one sample of a study of control samples from healthy donors and cancer patients. TCRdb's table, derived via immunoSEQ multiplex PCR, lists solely in-frame clones and lacks some. With about 200,000 clones in the sample, the ten largest clones hold roughly 2%. The material sequenced was blood. The source of these receptors is a woman aged 25 to 39 in good health. Each CDR3 is given with its conserved first and last residue. The order of the fields is J gene, D gene, V gene, CDR3 protein, CDR3 DNA. D genes are given only for firm matches.

j_gene: TRBJ1-2
d_gene: TRBD1
v_gene: TRBV28
CDR3aa: CASRLQGNYGYTF
CDR3nt: TGTGCCAGCAGGTTACAGGGGAACTATGGCTACACCTTC

j_gene: TRBJ2-2
d_gene: -
v_gene: TRBV27
CDR3aa: CASSPRALVRGWVNTGELFF
CDR3nt: TGTGCCAGCAGCCCAAGGGCGCTAGTTCGTGGTTGGGTGAACACCGGGGAGCTGTTTTTT

j_gene: TRBJ1-2
d_gene: -
v_gene: TRBV6-5
CDR3aa: CASRAGIYGYTF
CDR3nt: TGTGCCAGCAGGGCAGGGATCTATGGCTACACCTTC

j_gene: TRBJ2-1
d_gene: TRBD2
v_gene: TRBV3-1/TRBV3-2
CDR3aa: CASSRTSGGAMNNEQFF
CDR3nt: TGTGCCAGCAGCCGGACTAGCGGGGGGGCCATGAACAATGAGCAGTTCTTC

j_gene: TRBJ2-3
d_gene: TRBD1
v_gene: TRBV24-1
CDR3aa: CATSDFGSGTVSSDTQYF
CDR3nt: TGTGCCACCAGTGATTTTGGGTCCGGGACAGTTTCATCAGATACGCAGTATTTT

j_gene: TRBJ1-6
d_gene: TRBD1
v_gene: TRBV18
CDR3aa: CASSRDRGGDSPLHF
CDR3nt: TGTGCCAGCTCACGCGACAGGGGAGGAGATTCACCCCTCCACTTT

j_gene: TRBJ2-7
d_gene: -
v_gene: TRBV6-1
CDR3aa: CASSDLGSRGYEQYF
CDR3nt: TGTGCCAGCAGTGACCTCGGATCGCGTGGCTACGAGCAGTACTTC

j_gene: TRBJ1-3
d_gene: TRBD1
v_gene: TRBV30
CDR3aa: CAWSVGQAGNTIYF
CDR3nt: TGTGCCTGGAGTGTAGGACAGGCTGGAAACACCATATATTTT

j_gene: TRBJ1-2
d_gene: -
v_gene: TRBV6-5
CDR3aa: CASSRTGVGGYGYTF
CDR3nt: TGTGCCAGCAGTCGTACCGGCGTAGGGGGCTATGGCTACACCTTC

j_gene: TRBJ1-2
d_gene: -
v_gene: TRBV7-2
CDR3aa: CASSLTQAPSNYGYTF
CDR3nt: TGTGCCAGCAGCTTAACACAAGCCCCTTCTAACTATGGCTACACCTTC

j_gene: TRBJ1-2
d_gene: -
v_gene: TRBV5-1
CDR3aa: CASSLLAPGDIYGYTF
CDR3nt: TGCGCCAGCAGCTTGCTAGCCCCAGGGGATATCTATGGCTACACCTTC

j_gene: TRBJ2-6
d_gene: -
v_gene: TRBV19
CDR3aa: CASSLGRIGPNVLTF
CDR3nt: TGTGCCAGTAGTCTGGGGAGAATAGGTCCCAACGTCCTGACTTTC

j_gene: TRBJ2-2
d_gene: -
v_gene: TRBV5-4
CDR3aa: CASSPRQSHTGELFF
CDR3nt: TGTGCCAGCAGCCCTCGACAGTCCCACACCGGGGAGCTGTTTTTT

j_gene: TRBJ2-3
d_gene: -
v_gene: TRBV7-9
CDR3aa: CASGVTDTQYF
CDR3nt: TGTGCCAGCGGGGTAACAGATACGCAGTATTTT

j_gene: TRBJ1-1
d_gene: TRBD1
v_gene: TRBV19
CDR3aa: CASSRQGRTEAFF
CDR3nt: TGTGCCAGTAGTAGACAGGGTAGGACTGAAGCTTTCTTT

j_gene: TRBJ2-6
d_gene: -
v_gene: TRBV7-9
CDR3aa: CASPPRGRRGANVLTF
CDR3nt: TGTGCCAGCCCCCCCCGGGGGCGCCGAGGGGCCAACGTCCTGACTTTC

j_gene: TRBJ2-5
d_gene: TRBD2
v_gene: TRBV28
CDR3aa: CASSLAGGQLETQYF
CDR3nt: TGTGCCAGCAGTTTAGCGGGGGGGCAGCTAGAGACCCAGTACTTC

j_gene: TRBJ1-5
d_gene: -
v_gene: TRBV6-6
CDR3aa: CASSLLVSGNQPQHF
CDR3nt: TGTGCCAGCAGTTTATTAGTTAGCGGCAATCAGCCCCAGCATTTT

j_gene: TRBJ2-5
d_gene: TRBD2
v_gene: TRBV28
CDR3aa: CASSLLSGTETQYF
CDR3nt: TGTGCCAGCAGTTTACTAAGCGGGACAGAGACCCAGTACTTC

j_gene: TRBJ1-1
d_gene: -
v_gene: TRBV25-1
CDR3aa: CASSEQSGTEAFF
CDR3nt: TGTGCCAGCAGTGAACAGTCAGGCACTGAAGCTTTCTTT

j_gene: TRBJ1-1
d_gene: TRBD1
v_gene: TRBV5-1
CDR3aa: CASRLGQGEAFF
CDR3nt: TGCGCCAGCAGATTAGGACAGGGTGAAGCTTTCTTT

j_gene: TRBJ2-3
d_gene: TRBD2
v_gene: TRBV9
CDR3aa: CASSVGGGAWDTQYF
CDR3nt: TGTGCCAGCAGCGTAGGCGGGGGGGCTTGGGATACGCAGTATTTT

j_gene: TRBJ1-2
d_gene: -
v_gene: TRBV5-5
CDR3aa: CASSLWGFPTANYGYTF
CDR3nt: TGTGCCAGCAGCTTGTGGGGGTTTCCTACTGCTAACTATGGCTACACCTTC

j_gene: TRBJ2-2
d_gene: TRBD2
v_gene: TRBV11-2
CDR3aa: CASSRTSENTGELFF
CDR3nt: TGTGCCAGCAGCCGAACTAGCGAGAACACCGGGGAGCTGTTTTTT

j_gene: TRBJ2-3
d_gene: TRBD2
v_gene: TRBV30
CDR3aa: CAWNALAGADTQYF
CDR3nt: TGTGCCTGGAACGCGCTAGCGGGGGCGGATACGCAGTATTTT

j_gene: TRBJ1-1
d_gene: TRBD1
v_gene: TRBV5-1
CDR3aa: CASSLPGTGNTEAFF
CDR3nt: TGCGCCAGCAGCTTACCCGGGACAGGGAACACTGAAGCTTTCTTT

j_gene: TRBJ1-1
d_gene: -
v_gene: TRBV5-1
CDR3aa: CASSSQAEAFF
CDR3nt: TGCGCCAGCAGCTCCCAGGCTGAAGCTTTCTTT

j_gene: TRBJ2-5
d_gene: TRBD2
v_gene: TRBV4-1
CDR3aa: CASSWGPAGGGETQYF
CDR3nt: TGCGCCAGCAGCTGGGGCCCCGCGGGGGGCGGTGAGACCCAGTACTTC

j_gene: TRBJ2-7
d_gene: -
v_gene: TRBV7-2
CDR3aa: CASSFHYEQYF
CDR3nt: TGTGCCAGCAGCTTCCACTACGAGCAGTACTTC

j_gene: TRBJ2-1
d_gene: -
v_gene: TRBV11-2
CDR3aa: CASSRYNEQFF
CDR3nt: TGTGCCAGCAGCCGATACAATGAGCAGTTCTTC

j_gene: TRBJ1-4
d_gene: -
v_gene: TRBV5-4
CDR3aa: CASSYLGEEKLFF
CDR3nt: TGTGCCAGCAGCTACCTCGGGGAGGAAAAACTGTTTTTT

j_gene: TRBJ1-5
d_gene: TRBD1
v_gene: TRBV12-3/TRBV12-4
CDR3aa: CASARQGLEPQHF
CDR3nt: TGTGCCAGCGCCCGACAGGGGCTGGAGCCCCAGCATTTT

j_gene: TRBJ2-1
d_gene: TRBD2
v_gene: TRBV6-5
CDR3aa: CASSYVAGGYNEQFF
CDR3nt: TGTGCCAGCAGTTATGTAGCGGGGGGGTACAATGAGCAGTTCTTC